This record covers a single T cell receptor beta chain. Antigen: not known. These data originate in a study of cytomegalovirus exposure and HLA in healthy donors. Vbeta (60) and Jbeta (13) primers were used in the PCR. The data were produced by immunoSEQ multiplex PCR, yet TCRdb's version contains in-frame clones alone and is incomplete. The profile shows 100,000 to 150,000 clones, 78% of them singletons. Germline CDR1 and CDR2: SGHVS and FQNEAQ. V was shortened by 5 bases and J by 6 bases, with 18 bases between the two germline ends. The CDR3 is 15 residues long. Regarding the study as a whole: Analyses of presence and absence presupposed an approximately uniform sequencing depth across donors.

The TCR was taken from a man aged 25 to 40 in good health and CMV-seropositive. The J gene is TRBJ2-3, the V gene TRBV7-8; a possible D gene is TRBD2 (5 bases). The sample taken for sequencing was PBMCs. The CDR3 nucleotides read TGTGCCAGCAGCATGGACTCGCTAGTTAGTGATACGCAGTATTTT. Translation: CASSMDSLVSDTQYF.